This paragraph covers one T cell receptor beta chain sequence. Its target is unknown. The sample is drawn from a study of OX40 agonist ivuxolimab in advanced cancers. Measured with immunoSEQ multiplex PCR; TCRdb has only the in-frame clones, and not every one. The sample holds more than 45,000 clones, 70% to 80% seen once. Patients had blood sampled at baseline and again on cycle 4 day 1 and cycle 7 day 1. The V and J ends lost 2 bases and 11 bases, in that order; junction bases with no gene match: 8. CDR3 length equals 15 residues. Germline CDR1 reads SEHNR; CDR2 reads FQNEAQ (reference sequence). Study-wide points: Those patients achieving a partial response at 0.1-3.0 mg/kg showed among the lowest clonal expansion.

The receptor comes from an adult with an advanced solid tumor such as melanoma, head and neck, liver or kidney cancer. The sample was CD4+ or CD8+ T cells sorted from blood, taken in a trial of the OX40 agonist ivuxolimab. V and J are TRBV7-9 and TRBJ2-3; 12 bases are a match to TRBD2. The DNA of the CDR3 is TGTGCCAGCAGCTTAAGACTAGCGGGAGATGAACGGCAGTATTTT. Translating it yields CASSLRLAGDERQYF.